These T cell receptor beta chains were read from a single sample in a study of CD8 T cells in Susac syndrome. TCRdb independently ran MiXCR on the immunoSEQ multiplex PCR reads; one entry per CDR3 protein. The sample lists some 96,000 distinct CDR3 sequences; nearly 97% were seen once. Sequencing was carried out using CD8+ T cells from PBMCs. These receptor sequences come from a human donor with Susac syndrome. Each CDR3 is given with its conserved first and last residue. The D gene is left open where the match is weak. The size field is filled for only some rows; it gives once, few, many or a size class.

abundance	v_gene	d_gene	j_gene	CDR3nt	CDR3aa
-	TRBV20-1	-	TRBJ1-2	TGCAGTGCTACCGCAGGTCTGCCCTATGGCTACACCTTC	CSATAGLPYGYTF
-	TRBV29-1	-	TRBJ2-1	TGCAGCGTGGGACTGGCGCAATTCAATGAGCAGTTCTTC	CSVGLAQFNEQFF
-	TRBV12-3/TRBV12-4	-	TRBJ1-2	TGTGCCAGCACCGGCCCGGAGGTAAACTATGGCTACACCTTC	CASTGPEVNYGYTF
-	TRBV7-9	-	TRBJ1-1	TGTGCCAGCCTGAGTACTGAAGCTTTCTTT	CASLSTEAFF
once	TRBV12-5	-	TRBJ1-1	TGTGCTAGTGGCCCAAACACTGAAGCTTTCTTT	CASGPNTEAFF
-	TRBV28	TRBD1	TRBJ1-5	TGTGCCAGCAGCCTACCGAGGACAGGGGGTAATCAGCCCCAGCATTTT	CASSLPRTGGNQPQHF
-	TRBV9	-	TRBJ2-1	TGTGCCAGCAGCGTAGAGGGGGGTGGTGAGCAGTTCTTC	CASSVEGGGEQFF
-	TRBV6-5	-	TRBJ2-7	TGTGCCAGCAGTCTGGACACCTACGAGCAGTACTTC	CASSLDTYEQYF
-	TRBV18	TRBD1	TRBJ2-7	TGTGCCAGCTCGCCTCGCCGGACAGGGGCCTACGAGCAGTACTTC	CASSPRRTGAYEQYF
-	TRBV7-9	-	TRBJ2-7	TGTGCCAGCAGCGTGGACAACTACGAGCAGTACTTC	CASSVDNYEQYF
-	TRBV7-2	-	TRBJ2-2	TGTGCCAGCAGCCAAGGAAGGATCGCCGGGGAGCTGTTTTTT	CASSQGRIAGELFF
-	TRBV28	TRBD1	TRBJ2-7	TGTGCCAGCAGTTTGTCGGGACAGGGGTACGAGCAGTACTTC	CASSLSGQGYEQYF
-	TRBV15	TRBD2	TRBJ2-7	TGTGCCACCAGCAGAGGGCTAGCGGGGGACTCCTACGAGCAGTACTTC	CATSRGLAGDSYEQYF
-	TRBV7-9	-	TRBJ2-7	TGTGCCAGCAGCCCCAGCGGGCGTAGCTCCTACGAGCAGTACTTC	CASSPSGRSSYEQYF
few	TRBV14	-	TRBJ2-2	TGTGCCAGCAGCCAAGACCCTACCGGGGAGCTGTTTTTT	CASSQDPTGELFF
-	TRBV5-1	TRBD2	TRBJ2-1	TGCGCCAGCAGCTTGGAAGCTAGCGGGAGGGGTTCCTACAATGAGCAGTTCTTC	CASSLEASGRGSYNEQFF
-	TRBV24-1	-	TRBJ2-1	TGTGCCACCAGTGAGCCGACAGACAATGAGCAGTTCTTC	CATSEPTDNEQFF
-	TRBV7-9	-	TRBJ2-4	TGTGCCAGCAGCTGGGGGAGTGGGACCAAAAACATTCAGTACTTC	CASSWGSGTKNIQYF
-	TRBV27	-	TRBJ1-5	TGTGCCAGCAGTCCGCCCGGGGGGGCAGGGCAGCCCCAGCATTTT	CASSPPGGAGQPQHF
-	TRBV5-6	TRBD1	TRBJ1-2	TGTGCCAGCAGCTTCAGAGGACAGGGGGGATTGGATGGCTACACCTTC	CASSFRGQGGLDGYTF
-	TRBV11-2	-	TRBJ1-1	TGTGCCAGCAGCTTAGGTCACGGTGAAGCTTTCTTT	CASSLGHGEAFF
once	TRBV4-1	-	TRBJ2-3	TGCGCCAGCAGCCAACGGGGACGAGGAGAAGATACGCAGTATTTT	CASSQRGRGEDTQYF
-	TRBV29-1	TRBD2	TRBJ2-1	TGCAGCGTTGACTCGGGACTAGCCTTCAATGAGCAGTTCTTC	CSVDSGLAFNEQFF
-	TRBV6-2/TRBV6-3	-	TRBJ2-2	TGTGCCAGCAGCTTCAGGGATCTCACCGGGGAGCTGTTTTTT	CASSFRDLTGELFF
-	TRBV11-2	-	TRBJ2-7	TGTGCCAGCAGCTTTGGCGAGGGCCCGGACTACGAGCAGTACTTC	CASSFGEGPDYEQYF
-	TRBV12-3/TRBV12-4	-	TRBJ2-3	TGTGCCAGCAGTTGGGGCAGAGACAACACAGATACGCAGTATTTT	CASSWGRDNTDTQYF
-	TRBV15	-	TRBJ2-1	TGTGCCACCAGCAAACCCCCCAGGAGAAATGAGCAGTTCTTC	CATSKPPRRNEQFF
-	TRBV5-1	-	TRBJ2-7	TGCGCCAGCAGCTACCTTAGCGAAACCTACGAGCAGTACTTC	CASSYLSETYEQYF
-	TRBV4-1	-	TRBJ2-2	TGCGCCAGCAGCCACTTCACCGGGGAGCTGTTTTTT	CASSHFTGELFF
-	TRBV12-3/TRBV12-4	TRBD2	TRBJ2-5	TGTGCCAGCAGTTTGAGCGGGATTGAGACCCAGTACTTC	CASSLSGIETQYF
-	TRBV3-1	-	TRBJ2-3	TGTGCCAGCAGCCTCGACCGATCCTTACTCACAGATACGCAGTATTTT	CASSLDRSLLTDTQYF
-	TRBV28	-	TRBJ2-5	TGTGCCAGCAGTCCATCCGGGTCCCAAGAGACCCAGTACTTC	CASSPSGSQETQYF
-	TRBV3-1	-	TRBJ2-5	TGTGCCAGCATTTCAGTGGAGGGCAGGAGGGGGGAGACCCAGTACTTC	CASISVEGRRGETQYF
few	TRBV5-1	-	TRBJ1-1	TGTGCCAGCAGCTTGGAAGGGAACACTGAAGCTTTCTTT	CASSLEGNTEAFF
-	TRBV20-1	-	TRBJ2-5	TGCAGTGCGAGAGCCACCGGGACTGAATCTGAGACCCAGTACTTC	CSARATGTESETQYF
-	TRBV20-1	-	TRBJ1-1	TGCAGTGCTAGAGAATACAGGGAGGGAACTGAAGCTTTCTTT	CSAREYREGTEAFF
-	TRBV9	-	TRBJ1-1	TGTGCCAGCAGCGTAGGTGGCGGGAGCACTGAAGCTTTCTTT	CASSVGGGSTEAFF
-	TRBV6-1	TRBD2	TRBJ2-1	TGTGCCAGCAGTGAAGCGCGGGAGAGGAAGTTCTTC	CASSEARERKFF
-	TRBV6-5	-	TRBJ2-7	TGTGCCAGCAGTTACTCGATACAGGGCGACGAGCAGTACTTC	CASSYSIQGDEQYF
-	TRBV4-1	TRBD1	TRBJ2-7	TGCGCCAGCAGCCTTCGGGCAACAGGGGGCTACGAGCAGTACTTC	CASSLRATGGYEQYF
-	TRBV29-1	-	TRBJ2-4	TGCAGCGTTGCAGGTCTAGCCAAAAACATTCAGTACTTC	CSVAGLAKNIQYF
-	TRBV5-1	-	TRBJ2-3	TGCGCCAGCAGCTCCGGGACACCACCGACTAGCACAGATACGCAGTATTTT	CASSSGTPPTSTDTQYF
-	TRBV7-9	TRBD1	TRBJ1-4	TGTGCCAGCAGCCCCGGACAGGGTTTACTGTTTTTT	CASSPGQGLLFF
-	TRBV29-1	-	TRBJ2-7	TGCAGCGTCAGTAGGGAGAGCGGTCCCTACGAGCAGTACTTC	CSVSRESGPYEQYF
-	TRBV29-1	-	TRBJ2-1	TGCAGCGCCCGGGACATCTTTCCCAATGAGCAGTTCTTC	CSARDIFPNEQFF
once	TRBV29-1	TRBD1	TRBJ1-1	TGCAGCGCCCGATCGACAGGGAGGGACACTGAAGCTTTCTTT	CSARSTGRDTEAFF
-	TRBV11-2	-	TRBJ2-3	TGTGCCAGCAGCCCCGGGGCCCCCACGCAGTATTTT	CASSPGAPTQYF
-	TRBV4-1	-	TRBJ2-6	TGCGCCAGCAGCCAAGAGGAGGGATCTGGGGCCAACGTCCTGACTTTC	CASSQEEGSGANVLTF
-	TRBV12-3/TRBV12-4	-	TRBJ2-1	TGTGCCAGCAGTGAGGGACTCACGAGCTCCTACAATGAGCAGTTCTTC	CASSEGLTSSYNEQFF
-	TRBV29-1	-	TRBJ2-3	TGCAGCGTCCGACCGGGCAGTACGCAGTATTTT	CSVRPGSTQYF
-	TRBV29-1	-	TRBJ1-2	TGCAGCGTACCCGGGTCCCACCGGGGCTACACCTTC	CSVPGSHRGYTF
-	TRBV4-1	-	TRBJ2-1	TGCGCCAGCAGTTGGGGTATGACCGACAATGAGCAGTTCTTC	CASSWGMTDNEQFF
-	TRBV12-3/TRBV12-4	-	TRBJ2-1	TGTGCCAGCAGCCCCTTAGGGTCCGCCCCTTACAATGAGCAGTTCTTC	CASSPLGSAPYNEQFF